The rows below give T cell receptor beta chains drawn from one sample of a study of CD8 T cells in Susac syndrome. One entry per CDR3 protein results from TCRdb running MiXCR on the immunoSEQ multiplex PCR reads. This table holds 95,000 to 150,000 distinct CDR3 sequences, just under 95% found once. The sample consisted of CD4+ T cells from PBMCs. These receptors all come from a human donor in good health. The CDR3 runs from the conserved cysteine through the conserved F or W. D genes are given only for firm matches. A row's size may be missing; if present it is once, few, many or a size class.

clone_size	d_call	cdr3_length	v_call	j_call	cdr3_aa	cdr3_nt
.	.	17	TRBV7-2	TRBJ2-6	CASSLRILNSGANVLTF	TGTGCCAGCAGCCTTCGTATTCTTAACTCTGGGGCCAACGTCCTGACTTTC
.	TRBD1	13	TRBV6-5	TRBJ2-7	CASRAGTDYEQYF	TGTGCCAGCAGAGCCGGGACAGATTACGAGCAGTACTTC
.	TRBD1	15	TRBV30	TRBJ1-1	CAWSVRGGRDTEAFF	TGTGCCTGGAGTGTAAGAGGGGGCCGGGACACTGAAGCTTTCTTT
.	.	15	TRBV5-1	TRBJ2-1	CASRPQVASYNEQFF	TGCGCCAGCCGCCCGCAGGTGGCATCCTACAATGAGCAGTTCTTC
.	.	13	TRBV29-1	TRBJ1-1	CSVVREVLAEAFF	TGCAGCGTTGTACGGGAGGTGCTGGCTGAAGCTTTCTTT
.	.	14	TRBV7-9	TRBJ2-5	CASSPRSSPETQYF	TGTGCCAGCAGCCCCCGTTCCTCGCCGGAGACCCAGTACTTC
.	.	16	TRBV20-1	TRBJ2-7	CSARGARQGSTYEQYF	TGCAGTGCTAGAGGGGCCCGGCAGGGGAGCACCTACGAGCAGTACTTC
.	TRBD2	12	TRBV20-1	TRBJ2-3	CSAGTSGDTQYF	TGCAGTGCCGGGACTAGCGGAGATACGCAGTATTTT
.	.	11	TRBV2	TRBJ2-1	CASRETREQFF	TGTGCCAGCAGAGAAACACGGGAGCAGTTCTTC
.	TRBD1	13	TRBV7-2	TRBJ2-3	CASSATGPDTQYF	TGTGCCAGCAGCGCGACAGGGCCAGATACGCAGTATTTT
.	TRBD2	14	TRBV11-2	TRBJ2-7	CASSLGLAVYEQYF	TGTGCCAGCAGCTTAGGACTAGCGGTATACGAGCAGTACTTC
.	.	13	TRBV2	TRBJ1-3	CATTGMAGNTIYF	TGTGCCACCACAGGGATGGCTGGAAACACCATATATTTT
.	TRBD1	13	TRBV10-1	TRBJ1-1	CASSEHGQGRAFF	TGCGCCAGCAGTGAGCACGGACAGGGAAGGGCTTTCTTT
.	.	11	TRBV12-5	TRBJ1-5	CATRTRQPQHF	TGTGCTACCCGAACTAGGCAGCCCCAGCATTTT
once	.	14	TRBV6-2/TRBV6-3	TRBJ2-7	CATAAKPGFSEQYF	TGTGCCACAGCAGCCAAGCCAGGGTTTTCCGAGCAGTACTTC
.	TRBD1	13	TRBV6-1	TRBJ1-1	CASRIGQGTEAFF	TGTGCCAGCAGGATAGGACAGGGAACTGAAGCTTTCTTT
.	.	14	TRBV20-1	TRBJ2-3	CSARDGLLTDTQYF	TGCAGTGCTAGAGACGGGCTTCTCACAGATACGCAGTATTTT
.	.	13	TRBV3-1	TRBJ2-1	CASSQEPANEQFF	TGTGCCAGCAGCCAAGAACCGGCAAATGAGCAGTTCTTC
.	.	11	TRBV12-5	TRBJ2-7	CASGPDYEQYF	TGTGCTAGTGGTCCTGACTACGAGCAGTACTTC
.	.	16	TRBV7-9	TRBJ1-1	CASSPLGGRGNTEAFF	TGTGCCAGCAGCCCCCTGGGAGGGAGGGGGAACACTGAAGCTTTCTTT
.	.	13	TRBV5-1	TRBJ1-1	CASTGSTNTEAFF	TGCGCCAGCACGGGGTCCACGAACACTGAAGCTTTCTTT
.	.	15	TRBV7-2	TRBJ2-5	CASSFQTGTQETQYF	TGTGCCAGCAGTTTCCAAACAGGGACCCAAGAGACCCAGTACTTC
.	TRBD1	13	TRBV5-1	TRBJ2-5	CASSGQGQETQYF	TGCGCCAGCAGCGGACAGGGTCAAGAGACCCAGTACTTC
.	.	13	TRBV30	TRBJ1-2	CAWESGQFYGYTF	TGTGCCTGGGAATCCGGACAGTTCTATGGCTACACCTTC
.	TRBD1	18	TRBV7-9	TRBJ2-6	CASSPFGDRVVGANVLTF	TGTGCCAGCAGCCCCTTCGGGGACAGGGTGGTTGGGGCCAACGTCCTGACTTTC
.	.	13	TRBV5-6	TRBJ2-1	CASSLRMGNEQFF	TGTGCCAGCAGCTTAAGAATGGGGAATGAGCAGTTCTTC
.	.	14	TRBV7-2	TRBJ1-1	CASSTRRGNTEAFF	TGTGCCAGCAGCACCCGGCGGGGGAACACTGAAGCTTTCTTT
.	TRBD2	14	TRBV7-8	TRBJ2-5	CASSYRLAWETQYF	TGTGCCAGCAGCTACCGACTAGCGTGGGAGACCCAGTACTTC
.	.	17	TRBV4-3	TRBJ2-5	CASSQEVPHRGKETQYF	TGCGCCAGCAGCCAAGAGGTCCCTCATCGGGGAAAGGAGACCCAGTACTTC
.	.	15	TRBV20-1	TRBJ2-7	CSARDWGRGGDEQYF	TGCAGTGCTAGAGATTGGGGAAGGGGTGGCGACGAGCAGTACTTC
.	.	15	TRBV7-2	TRBJ1-2	CASTPLRTVGVGYTF	TGTGCCAGCACCCCCCTTCGGACGGTAGGAGTTGGCTACACCTTC
.	TRBD2	14	TRBV3-1	TRBJ2-3	CASRGLAGPDTQYF	TGTGCCAGCAGGGGACTAGCGGGACCAGATACGCAGTATTTT
.	.	13	TRBV6-5	TRBJ1-2	CASSQTGQYGYTF	TGTGCCAGCAGTCAGACCGGGCAATATGGCTACACCTTC
.	.	11	TRBV6-5	TRBJ2-7	CASSSQREQYF	TGTGCCAGCAGTTCCCAACGGGAGCAGTACTTC
.	.	14	TRBV2	TRBJ2-1	CASSVVTAGNEQFF	TGTGCCAGCAGTGTCGTTACGGCTGGCAATGAGCAGTTCTTC
.	.	16	TRBV7-2	TRBJ1-3	CASSPGLPRSGNTIYF	TGTGCCAGCAGCCCCGGGCTCCCCCGGAGTGGAAACACCATATATTTT
.	.	14	TRBV4-3	TRBJ2-3	CASSQELGIDTQYF	TGCGCCAGCAGCCAAGAACTGGGTATAGATACGCAGTATTTT
.	.	17	TRBV19	TRBJ2-7	CASSYSTQGGKPYEQYF	TGTGCCAGTAGTTATTCCACTCAGGGGGGAAAACCCTACGAGCAGTACTTC
.	.	13	TRBV2	TRBJ2-3	CASSGKGTDTQYF	TGTGCCAGCAGTGGGAAGGGCACAGATACGCAGTATTTT
.	TRBD1	16	TRBV27	TRBJ1-2	CASSRDRGFSNYGYTF	TGTGCCAGCAGTCGGGACAGGGGCTTCTCAAACTATGGCTACACCTTC
.	TRBD2	15	TRBV6-5	TRBJ2-1	CASTRTSGSHNEQFF	TGTGCCAGCACCCGGACTAGCGGGAGCCACAATGAGCAGTTCTTC
.	TRBD1	18	TRBV7-2	TRBJ2-6	CASQIWTGTGSGANVLTF	TGTGCCAGCCAAATATGGACAGGGACAGGCTCTGGGGCCAACGTCCTGACTTTC
.	TRBD2	18	TRBV4-3	TRBJ2-3	CASSQDSGLAGGTDTQYF	TGCGCCAGCAGCCAAGATTCGGGGCTAGCGGGAGGCACAGATACGCAGTATTTT
.	.	14	TRBV5-1	TRBJ2-5	CASSLSAPRETQYF	TGCGCCAGCAGCTTGTCAGCGCCGCGAGAGACCCAGTACTTC
.	TRBD2	19	TRBV4-1	TRBJ2-1	CASSQLAARLTRTHNEQFF	TGCGCCAGCAGCCAACTAGCGGCAAGACTCACCAGGACACACAATGAGCAGTTCTTC
.	TRBD1	16	TRBV3-1	TRBJ2-7	CASSQEGGTGSYEQYF	TGTGCCAGCAGCCAAGAAGGTGGGACAGGGTCTTACGAGCAGTACTTC
.	.	15	TRBV24-1	TRBJ2-3	CATSETGTSTDTQYF	TGTGCCACCAGTGAGACGGGTACTAGCACAGATACGCAGTATTTT